There are a few counts of the clone carrying this T cell receptor beta chain. The antigen remains unidentified. Germline V gives CDR1 PRHDT, CDR2 FYEKMQ (reference sequence). V shed 7 bases, J shed 6 bases, and the junction held 15 bases outside the gene matches. The CDR3 covers 16 residues. There were likely unrecorded immune exposures, though donors were nominally healthy when sampled. This specimen belongs to a study of cytomegalovirus exposure and HLA in healthy donors. As for the study in general: Across 350 to 500 genotyped donors, 81% landed in the Caucasian-associated ancestry cluster.

The study ran its PCR with 60 Vbeta and 13 Jbeta primers. The repertoire was sequenced with immunoSEQ multiplex PCR; TCRdb's copy has only in-frame clones and lacks some. The sample yields about 180,000 clones, 60% to 85% seen once. General study points: Reports credit the classifier with highly specific, highly sensitive diagnosis of cytomegalovirus status. Of the V segments, some could not be distinguished, including TRBV6-2 and TRBV6-3, and were excluded.

J is TRBJ2-3 and V is TRBV13, with TRBD2 identical over 8 bases. The origin of this receptor is a man aged 35-49 years in good health and CMV-seronegative. Specimen: PBMCs. This CDR3 is CASTNYYRGGRDTQYF. The CDR3 nucleotides are TGTGCCAGCACCAACTATTATCGGGGGGGAAGGGATACGCAGTATTTT.